Following are 6 T cell receptor beta chains from one sample sequenced in a study of shared clonotypes between healthy human individuals. Assay: immunoSEQ multiplex PCR; the TCRdb copy retains only in-frame clones and omits some. The data show about half a million clones, approximately 81% seen once. Sequencing was carried out using PBMCs. The receptor source for this set is a woman between 35 and 50 years old in good health. Some clones in this sample may be carry-over from other donors' samples.

This clone is a singleton in its sample. The chain joins TRBV23-1 to TRBJ2-7; D is ambiguous. TRBV23-1 is an ORF, with its function uncertain. The CDR3 loop spans 15 amino acids. The V end was cut by 4 bases, the J end by 2 bases, with 15 bases between. As DNA, the CDR3 is TGCGCCAGCAGTCTTTCTAGACATCCTCCCTACGAGCAGTACTTC. This gives the protein CASSLSRHPPYEQYF.

J is TRBJ2-1 and V is TRBV10-3; TRBD2 agrees at 9 bases. Germline CDR1 is ENHRY and CDR2 is SYGVKD. The V and J ends lost 10 bases and 5 bases, in that order; junction bases with no gene match: 6. The CDR3 is 13 residues long. The CDR3 loop reads CATQRGANNEQFF. DNA for the CDR3: TGTGCCACCCAGCGGGGGGCCAACAATGAGCAGTTCTTC.

The rearrangement links TRBV28 to TRBJ2-7; possibly TRBD2 for D (6 bases). CDR1 MDHEN and CDR2 SYDVKM come from the germline V gene. V dropped 7 bases and J dropped 3 bases, with 22 bases sitting between them. This CDR3 has 16 residues. CDR3 nucleotide sequence: TGTGCCAGCACCACTACCAGGCTAGCGAGGAACTACGAGCAGTACTTC. It encodes CASTTTRLARNYEQYF. The variable domain in full, with the rest retrieved from reference TRBV28 and TRBJ2-7, is DVKVTQSSRYLVKRTGEKVFLECVQDMDHENMFWYRQDPGLGLRLIYFSYDVKMKEKGDIPEGYSVSREKKERFSLILESASTNQTSMYLCASTTTRLARNYEQYFGPGTRLTVT.

A word on this clone: With only one base between it and a far larger clone, this is likely a read error. The chain links TRBV5-4 to TRBJ2-5; perhaps TRBD2 as D (6 bases). The J call is uncertain, as TRBJ2-7 better fits the DNA end. Germline CDR1 is SGHNT and CDR2 is YYREEE (reference sequence). This CDR3 is 15 amino acids long. CDR3 DNA sequence: TGTGCCAGCAGCTTAGGCGGGGCGAGCTCCCACGAGCAGTACTTC. Translation: CASSLGGASSHEQYF.

The V gene is TRBV2, the J gene TRBJ2-3; D possibly uses TRBD1 or TRBD2 (5 bases each). Germline CDR1 reads SNHLY; CDR2 reads FYNNEI. Trimming stripped 4 bases from V and 4 bases from J, with 15 bases between. The CDR3 sequence is 15 residues long. The CDR3 sequence is CASSGGAGVSDTQYF. Here the CDR3 DNA reads TGTGCCAGCAGTGGAGGGGCCGGAGTATCAGATACGCAGTATTTT.

This clone was counted a few times. This chain connects TRBV2 to TRBJ2-5; perhaps TRBD2 as D (6 bases). V lost 6 bases, J lost 0 bases, and 11 bases lay in between. The CDR3 is 14 amino acids. Germline CDR1 SNHLY, CDR2 FYNNEI. CDR3 nucleotide sequence: TGTGCCAGCAGGGGGACTGCTAACCAAGAGACCCAGTACTTC. It yields the protein CASRGTANQETQYF.